Detailed here is one TCR beta chain. The source of the sample is a study of blood T cell repertoires in COVID-19. Across the whole study: Acute and convalescent COVID-19 samples came from the United States, Italy and Spain.

V was shortened by 4 bases and J by 3 bases, with 21 bases between the two germline ends. Germline V gene data show CDR1 as SGHNT and CDR2 as YYREEE (reference sequence). The CDR3 extends over 17 amino acids. As processed by the authors: Quantification of nucleated cells was approximated via reference gene primer amplification. Libraries were prepared by immunoSEQ multiplex PCR; TCRdb keeps only in-frame clonotypes and omits some of them. For V, J and clone size, that table is used; D and trimming come from the DNA. The repertoire has roughly 56,000 clones, around 86% of them found once; the top ten carry 9.5% to 13%.

Sequences were obtained from peripheral blood. The TCR was taken from a human donor in a cohort sampled during active COVID-19. The chain has TRBV5-4 and TRBJ2-3; D is perhaps TRBD1 (6 bases). CDR3 loop: CASSSSGVGGGTDTQYF. CDR3 bases: TGTGCCAGCAGCAGCTCTGGGGTTGGGGGCGGGACAGATACGCAGTATTTT.